These T cell receptor beta chains were read from a single sample in a study of long-term antiretroviral therapy in people with HIV. Libraries were prepared by immunoSEQ multiplex PCR; TCRdb keeps only in-frame clonotypes and omits some of them. Of about 17,000 clones listed, 70% to 80% were seen once; the top ten hold 8%. This specimen was unsorted PBMCs, taken at the start of antiretroviral therapy. The receptors derive from a young man with HIV. Each CDR3 is given with its conserved first and last residue. Each record gives: clone size, V gene, D gene, CDR3 length, J gene, CDR3 protein, CDR3 DNA. The D gene is left open where the match is weak. Size is omitted from some rows. Given values are once, few, many or a class for expanded clones.

clone size: once; V gene: TRBV6-5; D gene: -; CDR3 length: 13; J gene: TRBJ2-1; CDR3 protein: CASSYVQGDEQFF; CDR3 DNA: TGTGCCAGCAGTTACGTCCAAGGAGATGAGCAGTTCTTC
clone size: -; V gene: TRBV14; D gene: -; CDR3 length: 12; J gene: TRBJ1-2; CDR3 protein: CASSQDRLGYTF; CDR3 DNA: TGTGCCAGCAGCCAAGATAGATTGGGCTACACCTTC
clone size: few; V gene: TRBV7-2; D gene: TRBD1; CDR3 length: 16; J gene: TRBJ2-7; CDR3 protein: CASSLEGQGPSYEQYF; CDR3 DNA: TGTGCCAGCAGCTTAGAGGGACAGGGGCCTTCCTACGAGCAGTACTTC
clone size: -; V gene: TRBV4-2; D gene: TRBD2; CDR3 length: 20; J gene: TRBJ2-2; CDR3 protein: CASSQLWGLAGERDTGELFF; CDR3 DNA: TGTGCCAGCAGCCAACTATGGGGACTAGCGGGAGAGCGAGACACCGGGGAGCTGTTTTTT
clone size: -; V gene: TRBV7-9; D gene: -; CDR3 length: 12; J gene: TRBJ1-2; CDR3 protein: CATQTGSYGYTF; CDR3 DNA: TGTGCCACCCAGACAGGTTCCTATGGCTACACCTTC
clone size: -; V gene: TRBV5-8; D gene: TRBD1; CDR3 length: 15; J gene: TRBJ2-7; CDR3 protein: CASSSTGKRSYEQYF; CDR3 DNA: TGTGCCAGCAGCTCGACAGGGAAAAGGTCCTACGAGCAGTACTTC
clone size: -; V gene: TRBV28; D gene: TRBD2; CDR3 length: 15; J gene: TRBJ2-1; CDR3 protein: CASSYWREVHNEQFF; CDR3 DNA: TGTGCCAGCAGTTACTGGCGGGAGGTTCACAATGAGCAGTTCTTC
clone size: once; V gene: TRBV4-2; D gene: TRBD2; CDR3 length: 17; J gene: TRBJ2-3; CDR3 protein: CASSQGNSGDPPDTQYF; CDR3 DNA: TGTGCCAGCAGCCAAGGCAATAGCGGGGATCCACCAGATACGCAGTATTTT
clone size: -; V gene: TRBV18; D gene: -; CDR3 length: 17; J gene: TRBJ2-7; CDR3 protein: CASSPPESSARAREQYF; CDR3 DNA: TGTGCCAGCTCACCACCTGAGTCATCGGCGAGGGCTCGGGAGCAGTACTTC
clone size: -; V gene: TRBV7-2; D gene: TRBD1; CDR3 length: 17; J gene: TRBJ1-2; CDR3 protein: CASSLALPGQGEGGYTF; CDR3 DNA: TGTGCCAGCAGCTTAGCGCTACCCGGACAGGGGGAGGGCGGCTACACCTTC
clone size: -; V gene: TRBV6-4; D gene: -; CDR3 length: 15; J gene: TRBJ2-2; CDR3 protein: CASSVDSWNTGELFF; CDR3 DNA: TGTGCCAGCAGTGTCGACTCTTGGAACACCGGGGAGCTGTTTTTT
clone size: once; V gene: TRBV11-2; D gene: -; CDR3 length: 16; J gene: TRBJ2-3; CDR3 protein: CASSLEDPVPIDTQYF; CDR3 DNA: TGTGCCAGCAGCTTAGAAGACCCAGTTCCTATAGATACGCAGTATTTT
clone size: -; V gene: TRBV5-1; D gene: TRBD2; CDR3 length: 18; J gene: TRBJ2-1; CDR3 protein: CASSLSGVGLAGNNEQFF; CDR3 DNA: TGCGCCAGCAGCTTGTCCGGAGTGGGACTAGCGGGCAACAATGAGCAGTTCTTC
clone size: -; V gene: TRBV6-6; D gene: TRBD1; CDR3 length: 16; J gene: TRBJ1-1; CDR3 protein: CASSPTGGVFSTEAFF; CDR3 DNA: TGTGCCAGCAGTCCGACAGGGGGCGTTTTTAGCACTGAAGCTTTCTTT
clone size: -; V gene: TRBV7-2; D gene: TRBD1; CDR3 length: 13; J gene: TRBJ1-6; CDR3 protein: CASSTTGKSPLHF; CDR3 DNA: TGTGCCAGCAGCACGACAGGGAAGTCACCCCTCCACTTT
clone size: -; V gene: TRBV19; D gene: -; CDR3 length: 16; J gene: TRBJ1-3; CDR3 protein: CASSIGIRSSGNTIYF; CDR3 DNA: TGTGCCAGTAGTATTGGGATTAGGAGCTCTGGAAACACCATATATTTT
clone size: -; V gene: TRBV5-1; D gene: -; CDR3 length: 17; J gene: TRBJ2-2; CDR3 protein: CASSLVQTQGRPGELFF; CDR3 DNA: TGCGCCAGCAGCTTAGTTCAGACTCAGGGAAGACCCGGGGAGCTGTTTTTT
clone size: once; V gene: TRBV7-2; D gene: -; CDR3 length: 14; J gene: TRBJ1-4; CDR3 protein: CASSLGRRDEKLFF; CDR3 DNA: TGTGCCAGCAGCTTAGGTAGGCGGGATGAAAAACTGTTTTTT
clone size: -; V gene: TRBV4-3; D gene: TRBD1; CDR3 length: 16; J gene: TRBJ2-2; CDR3 protein: CASSQETGGSAGELFF; CDR3 DNA: TGCGCCAGCAGCCAGGAGACAGGGGGGTCAGCCGGGGAGCTGTTTTTT
clone size: -; V gene: TRBV5-4; D gene: -; CDR3 length: 14; J gene: TRBJ2-5; CDR3 protein: CASSPDLTGETQYF; CDR3 DNA: TGTGCCAGCAGCCCGGACTTGACCGGAGAGACCCAGTACTTC
clone size: once; V gene: TRBV30; D gene: -; CDR3 length: 13; J gene: TRBJ1-2; CDR3 protein: CAGPIDSLRGYTF; CDR3 DNA: TGTGCCGGGCCCATTGACAGCCTACGGGGCTACACCTTC
clone size: -; V gene: TRBV7-2; D gene: TRBD1; CDR3 length: 16; J gene: TRBJ1-5; CDR3 protein: CASSLVPDRGNQPQHF; CDR3 DNA: TGTGCCAGCAGCTTAGTCCCTGACAGGGGCAATCAGCCCCAGCATTTT
clone size: -; V gene: TRBV5-8; D gene: -; CDR3 length: 15; J gene: TRBJ2-6; CDR3 protein: CASRSGEAGANVLTF; CDR3 DNA: TGTGCCAGCAGGTCGGGGGAAGCCGGGGCCAACGTCCTGACTTTC
clone size: -; V gene: TRBV10-3; D gene: -; CDR3 length: 15; J gene: TRBJ2-2; CDR3 protein: CAISSGTANTGELFF; CDR3 DNA: TGTGCCATCAGCTCCGGGACCGCGAACACCGGGGAGCTGTTTTTT
clone size: few; V gene: TRBV6-1; D gene: TRBD1; CDR3 length: 15; J gene: TRBJ2-7; CDR3 protein: CASRLRGTGSYEQYF; CDR3 DNA: TGTGCCAGCAGGCTCAGAGGGACAGGATCCTACGAGCAGTACTTC
clone size: -; V gene: TRBV27; D gene: -; CDR3 length: 14; J gene: TRBJ2-2; CDR3 protein: CASSEGSNTGELFF; CDR3 DNA: TGTGCCTCTTCTGAGGGCTCGAACACCGGGGAGCTGTTTTTT
clone size: once; V gene: TRBV7-9; D gene: -; CDR3 length: 14; J gene: TRBJ2-7; CDR3 protein: CASSPGGQVPEQYF; CDR3 DNA: TGTGCCAGCAGCCCCGGTGGGCAGGTTCCCGAGCAGTACTTC
clone size: -; V gene: TRBV30; D gene: -; CDR3 length: 11; J gene: TRBJ1-1; CDR3 protein: CAWILNTEAFF; CDR3 DNA: TGTGCCTGGATCCTCAACACTGAAGCTTTCTTT
clone size: -; V gene: TRBV6-1; D gene: TRBD2; CDR3 length: 15; J gene: TRBJ2-7; CDR3 protein: CASRGWGGLSYEQYF; CDR3 DNA: TGTGCCAGTCGGGGATGGGGGGGATTGAGCTACGAGCAGTACTTC
clone size: -; V gene: TRBV19; D gene: TRBD1; CDR3 length: 14; J gene: TRBJ1-1; CDR3 protein: CASSFRDRYTEAFF; CDR3 DNA: TGTGCCAGTAGTTTCCGGGACAGGTACACTGAAGCTTTCTTT
clone size: -; V gene: TRBV30; D gene: -; CDR3 length: 15; J gene: TRBJ1-1; CDR3 protein: CAWSIGDRLNTEAFF; CDR3 DNA: TGTGCCTGGTCTATCGGGGATCGGTTAAACACTGAAGCTTTCTTT